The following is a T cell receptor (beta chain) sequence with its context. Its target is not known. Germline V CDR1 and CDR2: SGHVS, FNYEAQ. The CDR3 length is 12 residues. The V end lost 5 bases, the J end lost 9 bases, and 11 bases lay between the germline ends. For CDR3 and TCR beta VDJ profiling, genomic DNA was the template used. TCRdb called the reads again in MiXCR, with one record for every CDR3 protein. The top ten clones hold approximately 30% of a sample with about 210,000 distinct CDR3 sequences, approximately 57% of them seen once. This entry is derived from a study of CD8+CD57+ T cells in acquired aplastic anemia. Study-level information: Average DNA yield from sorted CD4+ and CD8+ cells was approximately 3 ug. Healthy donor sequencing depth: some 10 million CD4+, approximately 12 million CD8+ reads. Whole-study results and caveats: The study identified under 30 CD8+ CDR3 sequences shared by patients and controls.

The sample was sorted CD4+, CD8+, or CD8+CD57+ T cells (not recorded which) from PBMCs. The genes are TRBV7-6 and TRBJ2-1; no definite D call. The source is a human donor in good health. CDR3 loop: CASSPSPSEQFF. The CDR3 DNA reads TGTGCCAGCAGCCCATCTCCGTCTGAGCAGTTCTTC.